This TCR beta chain was captured in a study of graft-versus-host responses after intestinal transplantation. As for the study in general: Grafts that recipients had were multivisceral, liver-intestinal, or isolated intestinal transplants. Every one of the recipients received anti-thymocyte globulin induction and afterwards took tacrolimus and steroids for about 3 years.

This CDR3 region has 15 residues. Trimming took off 6 bases at V and 5 bases at J, with 19 bases between the two ends. Germline V CDR1 and CDR2: MNHNS, SASEGT. Profiled with immunoSEQ multiplex PCR; TCRdb holds only in-frame clones, not every one. The table shows some 97,000 clones, with roughly 87% occurring only once. Comments on this clone: Its antigen remains unidentified.

Overall study results and limits: Recipient marrow contained GvH clones, some of which appeared first in ileum or blood.

This clonotype was sampled from a human donor who was the organ donor for an intestinal transplant. The rearrangement uses TRBV6-1 and TRBJ1-1; D is uncertain. The sample in question was unstimulated CD4+ T cells sorted from spleen or lymph node cells, obtained before transplant. The CDR3 reads CASSNFGQAGTEAFF. CDR3 nucleotide sequence: TGTGCCAGCAGCAACTTCGGTCAGGCGGGGACTGAAGCTTTCTTT.